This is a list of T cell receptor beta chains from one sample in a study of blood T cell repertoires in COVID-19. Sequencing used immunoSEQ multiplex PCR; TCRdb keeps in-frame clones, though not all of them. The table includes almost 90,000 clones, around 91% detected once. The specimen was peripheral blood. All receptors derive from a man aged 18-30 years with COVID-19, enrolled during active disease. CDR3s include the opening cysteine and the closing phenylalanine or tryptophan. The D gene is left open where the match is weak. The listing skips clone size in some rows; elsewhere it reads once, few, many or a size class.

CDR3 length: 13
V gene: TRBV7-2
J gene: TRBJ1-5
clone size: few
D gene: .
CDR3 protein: CASSLASQGPQHF
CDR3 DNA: TGTGCCAGCAGCTTAGCCTCACAGGGACCCCAGCATTTT

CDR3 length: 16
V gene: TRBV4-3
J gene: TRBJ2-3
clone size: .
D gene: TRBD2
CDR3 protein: CASSQGLAGSTDTQYF
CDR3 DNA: TGCGCCAGCAGCCAGGGACTAGCGGGGAGCACAGATACGCAGTATTTT

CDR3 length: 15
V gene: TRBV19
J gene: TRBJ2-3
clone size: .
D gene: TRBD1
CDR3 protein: CASSDGQGMADTQYF
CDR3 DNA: TGTGCCAGTAGCGATGGACAGGGGATGGCAGATACGCAGTATTTT

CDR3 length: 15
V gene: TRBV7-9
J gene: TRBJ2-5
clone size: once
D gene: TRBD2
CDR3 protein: CASSLWPSGIWTQYF
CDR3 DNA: TGTGCCAGCAGCTTATGGCCTAGCGGGATCTGGACCCAGTACTTC

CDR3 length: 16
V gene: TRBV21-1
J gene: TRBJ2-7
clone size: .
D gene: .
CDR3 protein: CASSKVLHRTSYEQYF
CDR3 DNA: TGTGCCAGCAGCAAAGTACTGCACCGCACTTCCTACGAGCAGTACTTC

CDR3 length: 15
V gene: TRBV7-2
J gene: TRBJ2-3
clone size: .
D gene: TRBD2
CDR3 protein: CASSRTSGNTDTQYF
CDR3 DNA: TGTGCCAGCAGCCGGACTAGCGGTAACACAGATACGCAGTATTTT

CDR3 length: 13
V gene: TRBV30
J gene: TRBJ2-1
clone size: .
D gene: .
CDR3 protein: CALSWTPYNEQFF
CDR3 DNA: TGTGCCTTGTCGTGGACACCCTACAATGAGCAGTTCTTC

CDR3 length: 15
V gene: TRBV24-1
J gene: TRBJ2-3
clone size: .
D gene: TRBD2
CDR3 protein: CATSDLSGGTDTQYF
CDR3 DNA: TGTGCCACCAGTGATTTGTCGGGAGGGACAGATACGCAGTATTTT

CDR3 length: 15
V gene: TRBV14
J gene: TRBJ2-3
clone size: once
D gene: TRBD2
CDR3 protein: CASSQRTSSTDTQYF
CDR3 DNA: TGTGCCAGCAGCCAAAGGACTAGCAGCACAGATACGCAGTATTTT

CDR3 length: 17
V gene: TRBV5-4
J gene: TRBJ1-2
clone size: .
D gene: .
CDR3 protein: CASSGELQVSLGYGYTF
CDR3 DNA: TGTGCCAGCAGCGGAGAGCTACAGGTCTCATTAGGGTATGGCTACACCTTC

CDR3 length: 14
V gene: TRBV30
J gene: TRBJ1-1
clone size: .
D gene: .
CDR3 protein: CAWSRQGGYTEAFF
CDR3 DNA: TGTGCCTGGAGTAGGCAGGGAGGGTACACTGAAGCTTTCTTT

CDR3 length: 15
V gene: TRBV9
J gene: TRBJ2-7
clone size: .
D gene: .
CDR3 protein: CASSVAAGVLYEQYF
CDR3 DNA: TGTGCCAGCAGCGTAGCAGCGGGCGTACTCTACGAGCAGTACTTC

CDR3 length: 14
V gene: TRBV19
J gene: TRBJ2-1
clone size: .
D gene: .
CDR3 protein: CASSIVGAVNEQFF
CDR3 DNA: TGTGCCAGTAGTATAGTGGGGGCGGTGAATGAGCAGTTCTTC

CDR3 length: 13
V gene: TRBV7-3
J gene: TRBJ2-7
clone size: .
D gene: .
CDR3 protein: CASSHYSRIGEYF
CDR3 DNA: TGTGCCAGCAGCCACTATTCAAGGATCGGGGAGTACTTC

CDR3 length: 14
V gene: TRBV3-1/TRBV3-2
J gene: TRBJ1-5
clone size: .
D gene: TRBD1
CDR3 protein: CASRTGYSNQPQHF
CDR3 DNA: TGTGCCAGCCGGACAGGGTATAGCAATCAGCCCCAGCATTTT

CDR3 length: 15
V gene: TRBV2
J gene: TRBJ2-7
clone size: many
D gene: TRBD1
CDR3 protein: CASSGDLGQGTEQYF
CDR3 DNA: TGTGCCAGCAGTGGGGACTTGGGACAGGGGACCGAGCAGTACTTC

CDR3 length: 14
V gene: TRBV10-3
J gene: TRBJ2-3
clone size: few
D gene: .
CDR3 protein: CAISAGSGTDTQYF
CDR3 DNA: TGTGCCATCAGTGCGGGTAGCGGCACAGATACGCAGTATTTT

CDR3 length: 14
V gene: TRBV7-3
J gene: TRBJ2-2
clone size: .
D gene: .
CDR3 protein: CASSQTTGTGELFF
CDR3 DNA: TGTGCCAGCAGCCAGACCACAGGGACCGGGGAGCTGTTTTTT

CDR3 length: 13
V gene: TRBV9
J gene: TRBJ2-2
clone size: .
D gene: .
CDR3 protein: CASSVGGTGELFF
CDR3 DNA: TGTGCCAGCAGCGTAGGAGGAACCGGGGAGCTGTTTTTT

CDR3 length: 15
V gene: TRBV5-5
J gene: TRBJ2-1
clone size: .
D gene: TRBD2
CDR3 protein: CASSLVTSGLGEQFF
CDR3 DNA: TGTGCCAGCAGCTTAGTAACTAGCGGGTTAGGGGAGCAGTTCTTC

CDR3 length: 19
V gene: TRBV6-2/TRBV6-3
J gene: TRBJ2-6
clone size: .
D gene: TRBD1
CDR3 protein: CASSPRTGPLLSGANVLTF
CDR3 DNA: TGTGCCAGCAGCCCTAGGACAGGGCCCCTTCTCTCTGGGGCCAACGTCCTGACTTTC

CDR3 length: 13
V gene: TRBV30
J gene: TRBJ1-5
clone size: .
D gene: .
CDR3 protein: CAWSARGSQPQHF
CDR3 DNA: TGTGCCTGGAGTGCCCGGGGGAGTCAGCCCCAGCATTTT

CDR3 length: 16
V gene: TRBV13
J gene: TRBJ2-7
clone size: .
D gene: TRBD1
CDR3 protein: CASSLGRGRKGYEQYF
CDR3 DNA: TGTGCCAGCAGTTTGGGCAGGGGGCGAAAAGGGTACGAGCAGTACTTC

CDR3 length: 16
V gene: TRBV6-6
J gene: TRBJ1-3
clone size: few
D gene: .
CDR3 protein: CASSYSEQGGGNTIYF
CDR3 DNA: TGTGCCAGCAGTTACTCGGAGCAGGGCGGAGGAAACACCATATATTTT

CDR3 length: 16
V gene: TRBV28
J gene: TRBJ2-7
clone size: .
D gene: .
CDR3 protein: CASSLPGLSGLFEQYF
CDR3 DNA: TGTGCCAGCAGTTTACCCGGTCTCTCAGGGTTGTTCGAGCAGTACTTC

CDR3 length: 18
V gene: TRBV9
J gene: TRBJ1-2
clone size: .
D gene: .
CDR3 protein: CASSVGRGTGRRNYGYIF
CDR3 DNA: .

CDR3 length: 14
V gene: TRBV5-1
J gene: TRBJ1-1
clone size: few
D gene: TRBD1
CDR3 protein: CASRLDRVNTEAFF
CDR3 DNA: TGCGCCAGCAGACTGGACAGGGTTAACACTGAAGCTTTCTTT

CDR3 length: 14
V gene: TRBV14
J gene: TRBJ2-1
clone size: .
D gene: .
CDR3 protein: CASRVSGVYNEQFF
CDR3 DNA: TGTGCCAGCAGGGTAAGCGGCGTATACAATGAGCAGTTCTTC